This TCR beta chain was captured by sequencing in a study of T-cell memory formation after mild COVID-19. Study overall: The study found TCR clusters largely donor specific.

Trimming removed 5 bases from V and 2 bases from J, with 15 bases in between. This CDR3 spans 15 amino acids. The V gene's germline CDR1 is SGHNT and CDR2 YENEEA. Overall study results and limits: The finding that pre-infection memory included some responding clones suggested that cross-reactive memory joined. CD4/CD8 balance characterized clones contracting day 15 to 85, and CD4+ skew characterized later expanders.

5'RACE primed at constant segments yielded TCR alpha and TCR beta cDNA libraries bearing sample barcodes and UMIs. MiXCR was run by TCRdb on the 5' RACE reads, yielding one entry per CDR3 protein. The sample lists around 250,000 distinct CDR3 sequences, around 15% occurring once. Note on this clonotype: Its antigen is still unknown.

This receptor was obtained from a man aged 18 to 29 who had mild COVID-19 (a few samples of this study predate the infection). Cell type and time point are not known. J is TRBJ2-5 and V is TRBV11-3, with D tentatively TRBD1 or TRBD2 (6 bases each). Sequencing was done on a sample of PBMCs or a T cell subset sorted from them (not recorded which). The CDR3 region is CASSKGGSRQETQYF. CDR3 nucleotide sequence: TGTGCCAGCAGCAAGGGGGGTAGCAGGCAAGAGACCCAGTACTTC.